The TCR beta chain described here comes from a study of blood T cell repertoires in COVID-19. Measured with immunoSEQ multiplex PCR; TCRdb has only the in-frame clones, and not every one. The repertoire holds approximately 160,000 clones, with 93% as singletons. Sequences were obtained from peripheral blood. The receptor was isolated from a woman aged 60 to 75 with COVID-19, enrolled during active disease.

CDR3 DNA: TGTGCCAGTACCCCGGGACAGGGGTACGGGGAGCAGTACTTC. Residues: CASTPGQGYGEQYF. The chain couples TRBV10-3 to TRBJ2-7; TRBD1 agrees at 10 bases. Trimming removed 10 bases from V and 7 bases from J; junction bases left unmatched: 13. This CDR3 spans 14 amino acids. Germline CDR1 is ENHRY and CDR2 is SYGVKD.